Listed below are T cell receptor beta chains from one sample, sequenced in a study of T-cell memory formation after mild COVID-19. TCRdb independently ran MiXCR on the 5' RACE reads; one entry per CDR3 protein. The sample shows 130,000 to 150,000 distinct CDR3 sequences, 15% to 20% of them seen only once. Material: PBMCs or a T cell subset sorted from them (not recorded which). These receptors were obtained from an adult woman who had mild COVID-19 (a few samples of this study predate the infection). Cell type and time point are not known. Each CDR3 is given with its conserved first and last residue. A D gene is named only where the DNA matches it firmly. The size entry is marked missing in some rows and otherwise reads once, few, many or a size class.

d_call	clone_size	j_call	v_call	cdr3_aa	cdr3_nt
-	few	TRBJ1-6	TRBV12-3/TRBV12-4	CASSSPRASHSPLHF	TGTGCCAGCAGTTCCCCAAGGGCTTCGCATTCACCCCTCCACTTT
TRBD2	many	TRBJ2-1	TRBV24-1	CATSASGGYNEQFF	TGTGCCACCAGTGCTAGCGGGGGCTACAATGAGCAGTTCTTC
TRBD1	few	TRBJ1-1	TRBV20-1	CSARGSGQAEAFF	TGCAGTGCTAGAGGCTCCGGACAGGCTGAAGCTTTCTTT
TRBD2	few	TRBJ2-1	TRBV5-1	CASSFASGSNEQFF	TGCGCCAGCAGCTTTGCTAGCGGGAGCAATGAGCAGTTCTTC
-	-	TRBJ2-5	TRBV11-2	CASSFFSSPVQETQYF	TGTGCCAGCAGCTTTTTTTCGTCTCCGGTCCAAGAGACCCAGTACTTC
-	medium-sized	TRBJ2-5	TRBV12-3/TRBV12-4	CASSLRETQYF	TGTGCCAGCAGCTTAAGAGAGACCCAGTACTTC
-	-	TRBJ2-2	TRBV29-1	CSASKGGGANTGELFF	TGCAGCGCCTCAAAAGGAGGGGGCGCGAACACCGGGGAGCTGTTTTTT
-	-	TRBJ1-2	TRBV29-1	CSVESGEGYTF	TGCAGCGTTGAATCCGGGGAGGGCTACACCTTC
TRBD2	-	TRBJ2-3	TRBV5-4	CASSPTSGGFGAQYF	TGTGCCAGCAGCCCGACTAGCGGGGGGTTCGGTGCGCAGTATTTT
-	few	TRBJ2-7	TRBV20-1	CSAKGGTGAYEQYF	TGCAGTGCTAAGGGGGGGACTGGGGCCTACGAGCAGTACTTC
TRBD2	few	TRBJ2-1	TRBV12-3/TRBV12-4	CASGLAGGVATEQFF	TGTGCCAGCGGCCTAGCGGGAGGAGTTGCTACTGAGCAGTTCTTC
TRBD2	few	TRBJ2-5	TRBV20-1	CSASLLHLTSGMETQYF	TGCAGTGCTAGTCTTCTCCATTTGACTAGCGGGATGGAGACCCAGTACTTC
-	many	TRBJ2-3	TRBV7-9	CASSSAGSTDTQYF	TGTGCCAGCAGCTCGGCCGGAAGCACAGATACGCAGTATTTT
-	few	TRBJ1-3	TRBV29-1	CSGGPGVGGNTIYF	TGCAGCGGTGGCCCGGGAGTAGGCGGAAACACCATATATTTT
-	few	TRBJ1-2	TRBV4-3	CASSTLRGVGGYTF	TGCGCCAGCAGCACCCTAAGGGGAGTGGGGGGCTACACCTTC
TRBD1	-	TRBJ1-6	TRBV5-1	CASSPLDRGNSPLHF	TGCGCCAGCAGCCCCCTCGACAGGGGCAATTCACCCCTCCACTTT
TRBD1	-	TRBJ2-2	TRBV29-1	CSVLGQGATGELFF	TGCAGCGTTTTAGGACAGGGGGCGACCGGGGAGCTGTTTTTT
-	-	TRBJ2-3	TRBV24-1	CATSLADTQYF	TGTGCCACCAGCCTAGCAGATACGCAGTATTTT
-	-	TRBJ1-1	TRBV5-1	CASSVQENTEAFF	TGCGCCAGCAGCGTCCAGGAGAACACTGAAGCTTTCTTT
-	once	TRBJ2-7	TRBV6-5	CASSATRSYEQYF	TGTGCCAGCAGTGCCACCCGATCCTACGAGCAGTACTTC
-	-	TRBJ1-3	TRBV9	CASSVGTNGNTIYF	TGTGCCAGCAGCGTAGGTACTAATGGAAACACCATATATTTT
TRBD1	-	TRBJ1-5	TRBV29-1	CSVSGQGANQPQHF	TGCAGCGTCTCGGGACAGGGGGCGAATCAGCCCCAGCATTTT
-	-	TRBJ2-5	TRBV11-3	CASSSRRDPETQYF	TGTGCCAGCAGCTCCCGAAGGGATCCAGAGACCCAGTACTTC
TRBD1	-	TRBJ2-2	TRBV5-5	CASSWGRGNGELFF	TGTGCCAGCAGCTGGGGCAGGGGGAACGGGGAGCTGTTTTTT
-	-	TRBJ1-1	TRBV20-1	CSASADGNTEAFF	TGCAGTGCTTCTGCGGACGGGAACACTGAAGCTTTCTTT
-	-	TRBJ1-1	TRBV5-1	CASSNQGLNTEAFF	TGCGCCAGCAGCAATCAGGGTTTGAACACTGAAGCTTTCTTT
TRBD1	few	TRBJ1-6	TRBV20-1	CSARGGQGAYNSPLHF	TGCAGTGCTAGAGGAGGTCAGGGGGCCTATAATTCACCCCTCCACTTT
-	few	TRBJ1-1	TRBV10-3	CAISDDPAGNTEAFF	TGTGCCATCAGTGATGATCCAGCCGGGAACACTGAAGCTTTCTTT
-	few	TRBJ1-6	TRBV7-9	CASSPAGIYSPLHF	TGTGCCAGCAGCCCCGCGGGGATATATTCACCCCTCCACTTT
-	-	TRBJ2-3	TRBV5-1	CASSRSGSATDTQYF	TGCGCCAGCAGCCGGTCAGGGTCCGCCACAGATACGCAGTATTTT
-	-	TRBJ1-6	TRBV3-1	CASSQGGGSSPLHF	TGTGCCAGCAGCCAAGGGGGGGGTAGTTCACCCCTCCACTTT
-	-	TRBJ1-2	TRBV18	CASSPGVDGYTF	TGTGCCAGCTCACCAGGGGTTGATGGCTACACCTTC
-	many	TRBJ2-7	TRBV29-1	CSVRGGTSDSYEQYF	TGCAGCGTCCGTGGGGGGACCAGCGATTCCTACGAGCAGTACTTC
TRBD2	-	TRBJ2-2	TRBV3-1	CASSPSGGLAGFSGELFF	TGTGCCAGCAGCCCCTCAGGCGGCCTAGCGGGGTTCTCCGGGGAGCTGTTTTTT
TRBD2	-	TRBJ2-1	TRBV29-1	CSVLQGLAVYNEQFF	TGCAGCGTTCTCCAGGGACTAGCGGTGTACAATGAGCAGTTCTTC
TRBD1	-	TRBJ2-1	TRBV24-1	CATGGQGVHNEQFF	TGTGCCACCGGGGGACAGGGCGTTCACAATGAGCAGTTCTTC
-	few	TRBJ2-3	TRBV2	CASRAEEGITDTQYF	TGTGCCAGCAGGGCCGAAGAGGGTATCACAGATACGCAGTATTTT
TRBD1	-	TRBJ1-4	TRBV4-1	CASSRGDSGNEKLFF	TGCGCCAGCAGCCGTGGGGACAGCGGTAATGAAAAACTGTTTTTT